Reported below is one T cell receptor (beta chain). This record comes from a study of control samples from healthy donors and cancer patients. The table came from immunoSEQ multiplex PCR; TCRdb's copy has only in-frame clones and leaves some out. Here the sample spans tens of thousands of clones, over 80% being singletons. This CDR3 contains 15 residues. Germline values: CDR1 SNHLY, CDR2 FYNNEI. V was cut by 6 bases and J by 0 bases, with 12 bases left in between. Sequencing was done on a sample of blood. The J gene is TRBJ2-1, the V gene TRBV2; D perhaps matches TRBD2 (6 bases). This sequence was found in a man aged 25-45 years in good health. The CDR3 region is CASRPTRSSYNEQFF. CDR3 sequence (DNA): TGTGCCAGCAGGCCGACTAGGAGCTCCTACAATGAGCAGTTCTTC.